The clone carrying this T cell receptor (beta chain) was detected many times. This specimen belongs to a study of T cell repertoires in cytomegalovirus infection. Whole-study context: From public TCR beta signatures came an indication of both CMV infection and matching HLA type.

The V gene lost 3 bases and the J gene lost 9 bases, with 18 bases spanning the gap. This CDR3 region has 15 residues. Per the germline V gene, CDR1 is SGHTA and CDR2 is FQGNSA. TCRdb itself ran the reads through MiXCR, one entry per CDR3 protein. The table shows 100,000 or so distinct CDR3 sequences, with approximately 17% occurring only once. The sequence came from a human donor in good health (CMV status not recorded). Some clones in this sample may be carry-over from other donors' samples. Sequenced input: PBMCs. The chain combines TRBV7-2 with TRBJ2-1; D is uncertain. This CDR3 is CASSFSPRAYGEQFF. In DNA form, the CDR3 reads TGTGCCAGCAGCTTTTCCCCTCGGGCGTACGGTGAGCAGTTCTTC.